This TCR beta chain came from a study of cytomegalovirus exposure and HLA in healthy donors. Study-wide points: An analysis done earlier found most TCR beta V segments productive about 87% or about 30% of the time.

In the case of this clone: Its antigen is currently unknown.

The CDR3 runs 17 residues. The junction had 10 bases not matched to a gene; V was cut back by 1 base and J by 2 bases. In germline, CDR1 is SGHTA, CDR2 FQGNSA. PCR was performed using 60 Vbeta and 13 Jbeta primers. The data were produced by immunoSEQ multiplex PCR, yet TCRdb's version contains in-frame clones alone and is incomplete. The profile shows over 100,000 clones, around 78% of them singletons. The chain is built from TRBV7-2 and TRBJ1-2, with TRBD1 matching 7 bases. The sequence derives from a woman in her 30s in good health and CMV-seropositive. Material for sequencing was PBMCs. The CDR3 region is CASSLDARGGKNYGYTF. As DNA, the CDR3 is TGTGCCAGCAGCTTAGACGCTAGAGGGGGCAAAAACTATGGCTACACCTTC.